One sample yielded the 28 T cell receptor beta chains listed below, sequenced in a study of blood T cell repertoires in COVID-19. The assay was immunoSEQ multiplex PCR, and TCRdb's table has in-frame clones only and misses some. The sample lists roughly 30,000 clones, roughly 90% occurring once. Sequencing used peripheral blood. The receptor set was obtained from a human donor in a cohort sampled during active COVID-19.

V usage is TRBV20-1 and J usage is TRBJ2-7; D possibly corresponds to TRBD1 (6 bases). V was pared by 3 bases and J by 4 bases, with 13 bases between. Germline loops: CDR1 DFQATT, CDR2 SNEGSKA (reference sequence). The CDR3 has 13 residues. CDR3 in DNA: TGCAGTGCTAGTAGAGACAGGCTGTACGAGCAGTACTTC. Translated, it gives CSASRDRLYEQYF.

This clone came up once. The chain uses TRBV28 and TRBJ2-2, with 11 positions matching TRBD1. CDR1 is MDHEN and CDR2 is SYDVKM in the germline V gene. The CDR3 extends over 15 amino acids. V lost 5 bases and J lost 5; bases outside the gene matches: 4. CDR3 in DNA: TGTGCCAGCAGTCCCGGGACAGGGGGAACCGGGGAGCTGTTTTTT. This codes for CASSPGTGGTGELFF.

The chain uses TRBV3-1 (or the pseudogene TRBV3-2) and TRBJ1-3, with a tentative D call TRBD1 (6 bases). Deletions cut 4 bases from V and 4 bases from J, with 17 bases between. The CDR3 extends over 16 amino acids. CDR1 is LGHDT and CDR2 is YNNKEL in the germline V gene (reference sequence). Written as DNA, the CDR3 is TGTGCCAGCAGCCTCAGTGAAGGGGGTCACGGAAACACCATATATTTT. Translation gives CASSLSEGGHGNTIYF.

The rearrangement links TRBV30 to TRBJ1-1, with TRBD1 identical over 10 bases. The CDR3 runs to 13 residues. Germline CDR1 and CDR2: GTSNPN and SVGIG (reference sequence). The V and J ends lost 3 bases and 3 bases, in that order; junction bases with no gene match: 1. DNA for the CDR3: TGTGCCTGGAGCGGACAGGGGGACACTGAAGCTTTCTTT. As protein: CAWSGQGDTEAFF.

This clone was observed a few times. The chain combines TRBV7-9 with TRBJ1-2; D is unclear. The CDR3 loop spans 13 amino acids. Germline V gene data show CDR1 as SEHNR and CDR2 as FQNEAQ (reference sequence). With 1 base removed from V and 4 bases from J, the gap between germline ends came to 7 bases. The CDR3, as DNA: TGTGCCAGCAGCTTAGTCGGAGCCTATGGCTACACCTTC. Protein product: CASSLVGAYGYTF.

This chain joins TRBV6-5 and TRBJ1-2; 7 bases are a match to TRBD1. From germline, CDR1 is MNHEY and CDR2 SVGAGI. V shed 6 bases, J shed 4 bases, and the junction held 8 bases outside the gene matches. The CDR3 has 14 amino acids. The CDR3 coding sequence is TGTGCCAGCAGGGTAGCAGGGGGAGGCTATGGCTACACCTTC. It encodes CASRVAGGGYGYTF.

V gene TRBV7-9 combines with J gene TRBJ1-6; D unresolved. Germline loops: CDR1 SEHNR, CDR2 FQNEAQ (reference sequence). The CDR3 is 17 amino acids. V was pared by 5 bases and J by 0 bases, with 14 bases between. The CDR3 loop is CASSRSGGSSYNSPLHF. The CDR3 region has the DNA TGTGCCAGCAGCCGAAGTGGCGGGAGCTCCTATAATTCACCCCTCCACTTT.

The V call is TRBV7-2, the J call TRBJ2-7, with 12 bases identical to TRBD2. The CDR3 is made up of 15 amino acids. The V gene end was trimmed by 5 bases and the J gene end by 2 bases; junction bases not matched to a gene: 4. The V gene's germline CDR1 is SGHTA and CDR2 FQGNSA. The CDR3 is CASSPRLAGAYEQYF. CDR3 coding DNA: TGTGCCAGCAGCCCACGACTAGCGGGGGCCTACGAGCAGTACTTC.

The chain carries TRBV3-1 (or the pseudogene TRBV3-2) and TRBJ1-4; TRBD1 aligns across 10 bases. V dropped 1 base and J dropped 10; count of bases not matched to a gene: 9. In germline, CDR1 is LGHDT, CDR2 YNNKEL (reference sequence). The CDR3 is 16 residues long. In DNA, the CDR3 is TGTGCCAGCAGCCAAGTCCGACAGGGGGCGCAGGGAAAACTGTTTTTT. Translating it yields CASSQVRQGAQGKLFF.

V usage is TRBV5-1 and J usage is TRBJ2-5; tentative D call: TRBD1 (6 bases). The V end was cut by 4 bases, the J end by 7 bases, with 20 bases between. There are 15 residues in the CDR3. In germline, CDR1 is SGHRS, CDR2 YFSETQ. CDR3 protein: CASSGFDRFKVTQYF. The CDR3 nucleotides read TGCGCCAGCAGCGGGTTCGACAGGTTTAAAGTGACCCAGTACTTC.

The rearrangement joins TRBV12-3 or TRBV12-4 to TRBJ1-1; unclear D gene. V lost 6 bases and J 9 bases, leaving 14 bases between the germline ends. This CDR3 contains 12 residues. This chain's CDR3 is CASSRGPLKAFF. The DNA for the CDR3 is TGTGCCAGCAGCCGCGGTCCGTTGAAAGCTTTCTTT.

The rearrangement links TRBV19 to TRBJ2-7; possible D gene TRBD1, 6 bases. CDR3 size: 14 residues. V was cut by 4 bases and J by 2 bases, with 12 bases left in between. Germline CDR1 LNHDA, CDR2 SQIVND (reference sequence). The CDR3 DNA sequence: TGTGCCAGTAGTAAGGGGACACGGACCTACGAGCAGTACTTC. Its protein product is CASSKGTRTYEQYF.

The chain combines TRBV11-2 with TRBJ1-2; TRBD1 is a possible D gene (5 bases). Germline V gives CDR1 SGHAT, CDR2 FQNNGV. V lost 4 bases, J lost 4 bases, and 19 bases lay in between. This CDR3 contains 16 residues. DNA for the CDR3: TGTGCCAGCAGCTCGTTTAGGGGAAAAGTAGGCTATGGCTACACCTTC. Protein sequence: CASSSFRGKVGYGYTF. Complete variable domain (other parts from reference TRBV11-2 and TRBJ1-2): EAGVAQSPRYKIIEKRQSVAFWCNPISGHATLYWYQQILGQGPKLLIQFQNNGVVDDSQLPKDRFSAERLKGVDSTLKIQPAKLEDSAVYLCASSSFRGKVGYGYTFGSGTRLTVV.

This clone was seen a single time. This rearrangement joins TRBV9 to TRBJ1-1; perhaps TRBD1 as D (5 bases). The CDR3 sequence is 15 residues long. Germline CDR1 and CDR2: SGDLS and YYNGEE. With 2 bases removed from V and 0 bases from J, the gap between germline ends came to 11 bases. Here the CDR3 reads CASSVTGTMNTEAFF. The CDR3 bases are TGTGCCAGCAGCGTCACAGGAACCATGAACACTGAAGCTTTCTTT.

The CDR3 nucleotides read TGCGCCAGCAGCCCGGGACAGGGGGCCTACGAGCAGTACTTC. It yields the protein CASSPGQGAYEQYF. This rearrangement joins TRBV5-1 to TRBJ2-7, with TRBD1 matching over 11 bases. The CDR3 totals 14 residues. J gave up 2 bases and V 4 bases, and 2 bases lay outside the gene matches. Germline V CDR1 and CDR2: SGHRS, YFSETQ.

V usage is TRBV3-1 (or the pseudogene TRBV3-2) and J usage is TRBJ1-6; TRBD1 matches at 7 bases. The V gene's germline CDR1 is LGHDT and CDR2 YNNKEL (reference sequence). Trimming at V came to 4 bases and at J to 6 bases, leaving 9 bases not matched to a gene. The CDR3 sequence is 16 residues long. This CDR3 is CASSRALTGSNSPLHF. As DNA, the CDR3 is TGTGCCAGCAGCCGAGCACTGACAGGGTCTAATTCACCCCTCCACTTT.

The CDR3: CASSYSHRGNYNEQFF. CDR3 coding DNA: TGTGCCAGCAGTTACTCACACAGGGGGAATTACAATGAGCAGTTCTTC. The chain has TRBV6-2 or TRBV6-3 and TRBJ2-1; 8 positions match TRBD1. This CDR3 is built from 16 residues. CDR1 MNHEY and CDR2 SVGEGT come from the germline V gene. Unmatched junction bases numbered 5, after V lost 0 bases and J lost 4 bases.

This clone appeared a single time. V is TRBV6-1 and J is TRBJ2-1; the D is unclear. The CDR3 extends over 14 amino acids. V was cut by 1 base and J by 8 bases, with 12 bases left in between. Germline V CDR1 and CDR2: MNHNS, SASEGT. CDR3 DNA sequence: TGTGCCAGCAGTGAAGAGGCTAGAAAACATGAGCAGTTCTTC. Protein product: CASSEEARKHEQFF.

The gene calls are TRBV6-5 and TRBJ1-1; 7 positions agree with TRBD1. Unmatched junction bases numbered 7, after V lost 8 bases and J lost 4 bases. This CDR3 region has 13 residues. Germline loops: CDR1 MNHEY, CDR2 SVGAGI. Here the CDR3 DNA reads TGTGCCAGCTCGGGACAGATGAGCACTGAAGCTTTCTTT. It specifies CASSGQMSTEAFF.

This chain joins TRBV6-2 or TRBV6-3 and TRBJ2-3; TRBD2 matches at 12 bases. Germline V gene sequence: CDR1 MNHEY, CDR2 SVGEGT. This CDR3 is built from 19 residues. The V segment lost 5 bases and the J segment 2 bases; nucleotides outside the gene matches: 14. The CDR3 is CASSPTSGGPLGSTDTQYF. The DNA for the CDR3 is TGTGCCAGCAGTCCGACTAGCGGGGGCCCTCTCGGTTCCACAGATACGCAGTATTTT.

The chain carries TRBV5-6 and TRBJ2-7; TRBD2 matches 8 bases. J gave up 2 bases and V 6 bases, and 10 bases lay outside the gene matches. This CDR3 is built from 15 residues. Germline V CDR1 and CDR2: SGHDT, YYEEEE. CDR3 coding DNA: TGTGCCAGCACTCCGGGAGGGACTAGTGCCTACGAGCAGTACTTC. It specifies CASTPGGTSAYEQYF.

The chain employs TRBV7-9 and TRBJ2-2; D is unresolved. The CDR3 consists of 14 residues. V lost 3 bases and J lost 3, with 8 bases in between. Looked up from germline, CDR1 is SEHNR and CDR2 is FQNEAQ (reference sequence). The CDR3 sequence is CASSFTQDTGELFF. CDR3 DNA sequence: TGTGCCAGCAGCTTCACCCAGGACACCGGGGAGCTGTTTTTT.

This chain joins TRBV30 and TRBJ1-2, with 7 bases aligning to TRBD1. Germline assignment: CDR1 GTSNPN and CDR2 SVGIG (reference sequence). CDR3 length equals 14 residues. Trimming cost V 7 bases and J 4 bases; bases outside gene matches: 12. The CDR3 here is CASTGVGGIYGYTF. The CDR3 DNA follows: TGTGCCTCAACCGGGGTAGGGGGCATCTATGGCTACACCTTC.

The J gene is TRBJ1-6, the V gene TRBV6-5; TRBD1 agrees at 7 bases. Germline-derived CDR1 and CDR2 are MNHEY and SVGAGI. The CDR3 is 14 amino acids. V shed 2 bases, J shed 5 bases, and the junction held 0 bases outside the gene matches. CDR3 protein: CASSYQGDNSPLHF. The CDR3 DNA follows: TGTGCCAGCAGTTACCAGGGGGATAATTCACCCCTCCACTTT.

V and J are TRBV5-6 and TRBJ1-5, with D maybe TRBD1 (5 bases). Per the germline V gene, CDR1 is SGHDT and CDR2 is YYEEEE. V dropped 4 bases and J dropped 7 bases, with 12 bases sitting between them. The CDR3 is 13 residues long. The CDR3 protein is CASSPGRGQPQHF. The CDR3 DNA reads TGTGCCAGCAGCCCGGGGCGGGGGCAGCCCCAGCATTTT.

V usage is TRBV3-1 (or the pseudogene TRBV3-2) and J usage is TRBJ2-1, with unresolved D. The CDR3 consists of 13 residues. V shed 0 bases and J shed 3 bases, with 3 bases lying between them. CDR1 and CDR2 (germline): LGHDT, YNNKEL (reference sequence). As DNA, the CDR3 is TGTGCCAGCAGCCAAGACCGCTACAATGAGCAGTTCTTC. It translates to CASSQDRYNEQFF.

CDR3 sequence: CASSRDTFYEQYF. CDR3 nucleotides: TGTGCCAGCAGCCGGGACACCTTCTACGAGCAGTACTTC. V usage is TRBV7-2 and J usage is TRBJ2-7, with D possibly TRBD1 on 6 matching bases. The CDR3 has 13 residues. V gave up 5 bases and J gave up 3 bases, with 11 bases separating them. Germline values: CDR1 SGHTA, CDR2 FQGNSA.

The chain recombines TRBV4-2 with TRBJ1-2; D might be TRBD1 (6 bases). CDR1 is LGHNA and CDR2 is YNFKEQ in the germline V gene. V lost 5 bases to trimming and J lost 7 bases, with 23 bases between them. The CDR3 covers 16 residues. The CDR3 bases are TGTGCCAGCAGCTCAGGGGTACTTGGTCGCCCCCCTGGCTACACCTTC. Its translation is CASSSGVLGRPPGYTF.